This T cell receptor beta chain was obtained from a study of blood T cells in healthy people across ages. The germline V and J ends were trimmed by 1 base and 7 bases, with 20 bases remaining between them. CDR1 is SGHVS, CDR2 FQNEAQ, per germline. This CDR3 region has 16 residues. The use of a sample-barcoded 5' primer and a J-beta primer mix characterized a second PCR of 7 to 11 cycles. A single record per CDR3 protein comes from TCRdb applying MiXCR to the 5' RACE reads. The sample holds hundreds of thousands of distinct CDR3 sequences, about three fifths seen once. This clonotype occurred once. This receptor was identified in a man younger than 40 in good health. Input material: blood. The V call is TRBV7-8, the J call TRBJ2-7; D remains ambiguous. The CDR3 reads CASSLGTSRLTNEQYF. DNA for the CDR3: TGTGCCAGCAGCTTAGGGACCTCGAGGTTGACCAATGAGCAGTACTTC.